The source of this T cell receptor beta chain is a study of T cell repertoires in ileal Crohn's disease. Clones were sequenced by immunoSEQ multiplex PCR, and TCRdb holds only the in-frame ones, with some missing. This repertoire shows 5,500 to 7,500 clones, around 79% found once; its top ten account for roughly 13%. V dropped 2 bases and J dropped 2 bases, with 6 bases sitting between them. The length of the CDR3 is 14 residues. Germline CDR1 reads SGHTA; CDR2 reads FQGTGA. The chain links TRBV7-3 to TRBJ2-2; D is unresolved. What was sequenced was ileal tissue. This TCR derives from an adult with Crohn's disease. The CDR3 DNA follows: TGTGCCAGCAGCTTAGGCACCAACACCGGGGAGCTGTTTTTT. Residues: CASSLGTNTGELFF.